These T cell receptor beta chains were read from a single sample in a study of cytomegalovirus exposure and HLA in healthy donors. Libraries were prepared by immunoSEQ multiplex PCR; TCRdb keeps only in-frame clonotypes and omits some of them. This sample has 150,000 to 200,000 clones, with about four fifths found just once. The sample consisted of PBMCs. Receptors originate from a male donor in good health and CMV-seronegative. CDR3s include the opening cysteine and the closing phenylalanine or tryptophan. Fields, in order: clone size, D gene, V gene, J gene, CDR3 DNA, CDR3 protein. The D gene is left open where the match is weak. Rows may omit the clone size; those that give it use once, few, many or a size class.

size: NA
D: TRBD1
V: TRBV7-6
J: TRBJ2-7
DNA: TGTGCCAGCAGCTTAGGAGGCGCGGCAGGGGGCAACTACGAGCAGTACTTC
CDR3: CASSLGGAAGGNYEQYF

size: NA
D: TRBD1
V: TRBV6-5
J: TRBJ1-6
DNA: TGTGCCAGCAGTTCAGGGGGCAATTCACCCCTCCACTTT
CDR3: CASSSGGNSPLHF

size: NA
D: NA
V: TRBV27
J: TRBJ1-5
DNA: TGTGCCAGCAGTTTAGGGAGCGGTAGCAATCAGCCCCAGCATTTT
CDR3: CASSLGSGSNQPQHF

size: NA
D: NA
V: TRBV5-1
J: TRBJ2-3
DNA: TGCGCCAGCAGCGGCGATTCTAGCGCTAGCACAGATACGCAGTATTTT
CDR3: CASSGDSSASTDTQYF

size: NA
D: NA
V: TRBV6-1
J: TRBJ1-2
DNA: TGTGCCAGCAGGCGGGGTGAGCTAAACTATGGCTACACCTTC
CDR3: CASRRGELNYGYTF

size: NA
D: TRBD2
V: TRBV6-5
J: TRBJ2-1
DNA: TGTGCCAGCAGTACGGGGGGGGCCCACAATGAGCAGTTCTTC
CDR3: CASSTGGAHNEQFF

size: NA
D: TRBD1
V: TRBV4-3
J: TRBJ2-7
DNA: TGCGCCAGCAGTCCCGGGACAGGGGTTTACGAGCAGTACTTC
CDR3: CASSPGTGVYEQYF

size: NA
D: NA
V: TRBV19
J: TRBJ2-3
DNA: TGTGCGGCGGGGCTCCAATCCACAGATACGCAGTATTTT
CDR3: CAAGLQSTDTQYF

size: NA
D: TRBD1
V: TRBV19
J: TRBJ1-3
DNA: TGTGCCAGTAGTATAGAGGCGCTCACTCCGGGACAGGGCTCTCGAAACACCATATATTTT
CDR3: CASSIEALTPGQGSRNTIYF

size: NA
D: NA
V: TRBV19
J: TRBJ1-3
DNA: TGTGCCAGTAGTATCGTCCAGAAATTCTCTGGAAACACCATATATTTT
CDR3: CASSIVQKFSGNTIYF

size: NA
D: TRBD1
V: TRBV5-1
J: TRBJ2-3
DNA: TGCGCCAGCAGCTTGGACGGACAGGGTCTCACAGATACGCAGTATTTT
CDR3: CASSLDGQGLTDTQYF

size: NA
D: TRBD1
V: TRBV28
J: TRBJ1-4
DNA: TGTGCCAGCAGCCGACTGACAGGGTTTGAAAAACTGTTTTTT
CDR3: CASSRLTGFEKLFF

size: NA
D: TRBD2
V: TRBV28
J: TRBJ2-7
DNA: TGTGCCAGCACCATCCTAGCGGGCGGCTACGAGCAGTACTTC
CDR3: CASTILAGGYEQYF

size: NA
D: NA
V: TRBV6-1
J: TRBJ1-1
DNA: TGTGCCAGCAGGTACGGGAACGCTGAAGCTTTCTTT
CDR3: CASRYGNAEAFF

size: NA
D: NA
V: TRBV29-1
J: TRBJ1-5
DNA: TGCAGCGTTGGGACATCAATAGCTCAGCCCCAGCATTTT
CDR3: CSVGTSIAQPQHF

size: NA
D: NA
V: TRBV6-6
J: TRBJ1-3
DNA: TGTGCCAGCAGTTACCGAGACTCCGGAAACACCATATATTTT
CDR3: CASSYRDSGNTIYF

size: NA
D: NA
V: TRBV15
J: TRBJ2-6
DNA: TGTGCCACCAGCAGAGATCTAATCTCTGGGGCCAACGTCCTGACTTTC
CDR3: CATSRDLISGANVLTF

size: once
D: NA
V: TRBV11-3
J: TRBJ1-6
DNA: TGTGCCAGCAGCACAGGGTTTCGGAATTCACCCCTCCACTTT
CDR3: CASSTGFRNSPLHF

size: NA
D: NA
V: TRBV6-1
J: TRBJ1-6
DNA: TGTGCCAGCAGTGAACCGCAGGAATTTTCACCCCTCCACTTT
CDR3: CASSEPQEFSPLHF

size: NA
D: NA
V: TRBV30
J: TRBJ1-5
DNA: TGTGCCTGGGAACCGAGGGGGTTTGGCAATCAGCCCCAGCATTTT
CDR3: CAWEPRGFGNQPQHF

size: few
D: NA
V: TRBV6-6
J: TRBJ1-5
DNA: TGTGCCAGCAGTTACAGGGGCGGGAATAGCAATCAGCCCCAGCATTTT
CDR3: CASSYRGGNSNQPQHF

size: NA
D: TRBD1
V: TRBV5-4
J: TRBJ1-1
DNA: TGTGCCAGCAGATACCAAACAGGGGTGAACACTGAAGCTTTCTTT
CDR3: CASRYQTGVNTEAFF

size: few
D: TRBD2
V: TRBV4-2
J: TRBJ2-3
DNA: TGTGCCAGCAGCCAAGAACAGGGGCTAGCGGGAACCCCAGATACGCAGTATTTT
CDR3: CASSQEQGLAGTPDTQYF

size: NA
D: NA
V: TRBV28
J: TRBJ1-5
DNA: TGTGCCAGCACCAGTGGCGGGGGGCTTGGCAATCAGCCCCAGCATTTT
CDR3: CASTSGGGLGNQPQHF

size: NA
D: NA
V: TRBV19
J: TRBJ1-6
DNA: TGTGCCAGTAGCCCGGGACTCGTTAATTCACCCCTCCACTTT
CDR3: CASSPGLVNSPLHF

size: NA
D: NA
V: TRBV11-2
J: TRBJ2-4
DNA: TGTGCCAGCAGACCAGGGTCGTTGAGTGACAGTCAGTACTTC
CDR3: CASRPGSLSDSQYF

size: NA
D: TRBD2
V: TRBV15
J: TRBJ2-7
DNA: TGTGCCACCAGCAGAGATCGGGGGGGAGAGTACTTC
CDR3: CATSRDRGGEYF

size: NA
D: NA
V: TRBV9
J: TRBJ2-7
DNA: TGTGCCAGCAGCGAGATAGGCGGTTACGAGCAGTACTTC
CDR3: CASSEIGGYEQYF

size: once
D: TRBD2
V: TRBV25-1
J: TRBJ2-7
DNA: TGTGCCAGCAGTCACTCCCCCCAGCGGGAGGGCCGATACGAGCAGTACTTC
CDR3: CASSHSPQREGRYEQYF

size: NA
D: NA
V: TRBV2
J: TRBJ2-3
DNA: TGTGCCACCACTAGCACAGATACGCAGTATTTT
CDR3: CATTSTDTQYF

size: few
D: NA
V: TRBV7-9
J: TRBJ1-5
DNA: TGTTCCAGCAGCAGTACGGGGGGGGACCGAGGATGGCCCCAGCATTTT
CDR3: CSSSSTGGDRGWPQHF

size: NA
D: TRBD1
V: TRBV6-5
J: TRBJ1-5
DNA: TGTGCCAGCACCCACAGGGGACCTCAGCCCCAGCATTTT
CDR3: CASTHRGPQPQHF

size: NA
D: NA
V: TRBV30
J: TRBJ1-5
DNA: TGTGCCTGGAGTGTTGGGCTGAACCAGCCCCAGCATTTT
CDR3: CAWSVGLNQPQHF

size: few
D: TRBD1
V: TRBV10-3
J: TRBJ1-5
DNA: TGTGCCATCAGTGAGCGGCCAGGACAGGGTAGCAATCAGCCCCAGCATTTT
CDR3: CAISERPGQGSNQPQHF

size: NA
D: TRBD1
V: TRBV19
J: TRBJ1-5
DNA: TGTGCCAGTCGGGACAGTAGCAATCAGCCCCAGCATTTT
CDR3: CASRDSSNQPQHF

size: NA
D: TRBD1
V: TRBV7-3
J: TRBJ1-2
DNA: TGTGCCAGCAGCTCCGGACAGGGAATAGGCTACACCTTC
CDR3: CASSSGQGIGYTF

size: NA
D: TRBD1
V: TRBV4-1
J: TRBJ1-2
DNA: TGCGCCAGCAGCCGGGACAGGGTTGGCTACACCTTC
CDR3: CASSRDRVGYTF

size: NA
D: NA
V: TRBV6-5
J: TRBJ2-7
DNA: TGTGCCAGCAGTTCTCGCTCCTACGAGCAGTACTTC
CDR3: CASSSRSYEQYF

size: NA
D: NA
V: TRBV10-3
J: TRBJ2-7
DNA: TGTGCCATCAGTCAGACGGAGACCTACGAGCAGTACTTC
CDR3: CAISQTETYEQYF

size: NA
D: TRBD2
V: TRBV30
J: TRBJ2-3
DNA: TGTGCCTGGAGTGATCTAGCGGGGGTTGTGGGAGATACGCAGTATTTT
CDR3: CAWSDLAGVVGDTQYF

size: NA
D: TRBD2
V: TRBV4-2
J: TRBJ2-3
DNA: TGTGCCAGCAGCCAAGGAGCGGGGGCCTTCACAGATACGCAGTATTTT
CDR3: CASSQGAGAFTDTQYF

size: few
D: TRBD1
V: TRBV27
J: TRBJ1-5
DNA: TGTGCCAGCAGTTTCGGACAGGCCAATCAGCCCCAGCATTTT
CDR3: CASSFGQANQPQHF

size: NA
D: TRBD1
V: TRBV30
J: TRBJ1-3
DNA: TGTGCCTGGAGTGTAGGTGCAGGGGGCGACACCATATATTTT
CDR3: CAWSVGAGGDTIYF

size: NA
D: NA
V: TRBV6-5
J: TRBJ2-7
DNA: TGTGCCAGCAGTTACTCGATGTCCAGCTACGAGCAGTACTTC
CDR3: CASSYSMSSYEQYF

size: NA
D: TRBD1
V: TRBV15
J: TRBJ1-5
DNA: TGTGCCACGGGACAGGGTAGAATTTCGAGCAATCAGCCCCAGCATTTT
CDR3: CATGQGRISSNQPQHF

size: few
D: NA
V: TRBV11-2
J: TRBJ2-7
DNA: TGTGCCAGCAGCTTAGTGCTGTCGCGGGACTACGAGCAGTACTTC
CDR3: CASSLVLSRDYEQYF

size: NA
D: NA
V: TRBV30
J: TRBJ1-6
DNA: TGTGCCTGGAGTGTACGTGCCGGGAGGGCTTCACCCCTCCACTTT
CDR3: CAWSVRAGRASPLHF

size: once
D: TRBD1
V: TRBV30
J: TRBJ1-2
DNA: TGTGCCTGGAGTGCTGGACAGGCTTCGGGTGGCTACACCTTC
CDR3: CAWSAGQASGGYTF

size: NA
D: NA
V: TRBV4-3
J: TRBJ2-1
DNA: TGCGCCAGCAGCCAACACATAGCGAGAGAGCAGTTCTTC
CDR3: CASSQHIAREQFF

size: NA
D: NA
V: TRBV30
J: TRBJ2-7
DNA: TGTGCCTGGAGTCCTAATCCCTACGAGCAGTACTTC
CDR3: CAWSPNPYEQYF

size: NA
D: TRBD2
V: TRBV6-4
J: TRBJ2-1
DNA: TGTGCCAGCAGTTACAGGGTCCTAGCGGGTGAGCAGTTCTTC
CDR3: CASSYRVLAGEQFF